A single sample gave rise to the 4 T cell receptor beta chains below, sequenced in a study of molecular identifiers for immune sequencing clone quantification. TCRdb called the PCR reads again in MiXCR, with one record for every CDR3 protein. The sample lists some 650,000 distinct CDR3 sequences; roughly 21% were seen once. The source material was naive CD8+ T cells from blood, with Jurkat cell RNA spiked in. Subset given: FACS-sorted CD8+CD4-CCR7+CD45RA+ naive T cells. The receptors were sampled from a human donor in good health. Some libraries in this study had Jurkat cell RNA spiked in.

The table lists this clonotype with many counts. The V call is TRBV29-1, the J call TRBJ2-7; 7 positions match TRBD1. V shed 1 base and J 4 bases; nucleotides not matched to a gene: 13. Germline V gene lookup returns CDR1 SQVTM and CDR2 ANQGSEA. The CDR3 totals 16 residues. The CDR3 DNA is TGCAGCGTTGAAGGGGGTGCTAGGGGCAGGGGGTACGAGCAGTACTTC. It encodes CSVEGGARGRGYEQYF.

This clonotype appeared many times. The chain's CDR3 is CASSLLGAGRTDTQYF. DNA for the CDR3: TGTGCCAGCAGCTTATTGGGGGCAGGGCGCACAGATACGCAGTATTTT. The chain employs TRBV7-9 and TRBJ2-3, with a possible D match to TRBD1 (6 bases). The length of the CDR3 is 16 residues. CDR1 is SEHNR, CDR2 FQNEAQ, per germline (reference sequence). V was cut by 2 bases and J by 1 base, with 13 bases left in between.

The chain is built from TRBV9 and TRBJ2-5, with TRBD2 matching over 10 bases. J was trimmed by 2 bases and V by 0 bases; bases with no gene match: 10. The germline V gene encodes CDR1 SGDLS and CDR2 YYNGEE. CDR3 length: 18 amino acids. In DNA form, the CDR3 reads TGTGCCAGCAGCGTAGAGGGGGGGCTAGCGGGAGTACAAGAGACCCAGTACTTC. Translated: CASSVEGGLAGVQETQYF.

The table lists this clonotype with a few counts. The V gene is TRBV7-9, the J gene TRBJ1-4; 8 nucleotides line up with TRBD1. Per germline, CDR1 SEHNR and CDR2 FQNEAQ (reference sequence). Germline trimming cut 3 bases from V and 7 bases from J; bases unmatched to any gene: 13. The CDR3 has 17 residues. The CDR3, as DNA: TGTGCCAGCAGCTTTCAAAGTCCAGGGGGCGCCGGTGAAAAACTGTTTTTT. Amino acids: CASSFQSPGGAGEKLFF.